The source of this TCR beta chain is a study of graft-versus-host responses after intestinal transplantation. Study as a whole: As for transplant type, recipients had multivisceral, liver-intestinal, or isolated intestinal grafts. Recipients were all induced with anti-thymocyte globulin, then given tacrolimus and steroids for about three years. Overall study results and limits: Recipient marrow held GvH clones, some first seen in ileum or blood. High graft-versus-host to host-versus-graft clonal ratios were found in allografts of patients who had graft-donor T cell macrochimerism.

Assay used: immunoSEQ multiplex PCR; TCRdb lists only in-frame clones, some missing. Of about 90,000 clones listed, 90% to 95% are singletons. V lost 5 bases and J lost 0, with 10 bases in between. CDR3 length equals 15 residues. From germline, CDR1 is SEHNR and CDR2 FQNEAQ (reference sequence). Worth noting for this clone: As yet, its antigen is unknown.

Sequencing was performed on unstimulated CD8+ T cells sorted from spleen or lymph node cells, taken before intestinal transplant. The genes are TRBV7-9 and TRBJ2-2; D gene uncertain. The receptor comes from a human donor who received an intestinal transplant. CDR3: CASSPVSANTGELFF. In DNA, the CDR3 is TGTGCCAGCAGCCCGGTTTCCGCGAACACCGGGGAGCTGTTTTTT. The full variable domain, completed using reference TRBV7-9 and TRBJ2-2, is DTGVSQNPRHKITKRGQNVTFRCDPISEHNRLYWYRQTLGQGPEFLTYFQNEAQLEKSRLLSDRFSAERPKGSFSTLEIQRTEQGDSAMYLCASSPVSANTGELFFGEGSRLTVL.